The source of this T cell receptor beta chain is a study of cytomegalovirus exposure and HLA in healthy donors. Whole-study results and caveats: Generally TCR sequences proved uncommon, though certain public TCRs appeared in numerous donors. The finding came from a later analysis; first-cohort TCR clusters tended to co-occur in the roughly 120 validation repertoires. The investigators catalogued 150 to 200 TCR beta chains as cytomegalovirus-associated. In vitro, three CMV-associated chains proved specific for CMV antigens.

Germline CDR1 and CDR2: SGHAT and FQDESV (reference sequence). Trimming cost V 4 bases and J 7 bases, with 11 bases left between them. The CDR3 is 13 residues long. Concerning this clone itself: The antigen is not known.

Method: immunoSEQ multiplex PCR; TCRdb's copy keeps in-frame clones and lacks some. Counted here are 200,000 to 300,000 clones, roughly 91% occurring once; the ten biggest clones make up just over 3%. The origin of this receptor is a woman aged 25 to 39 in good health and CMV-seronegative. The sample taken for sequencing was PBMCs. V usage is TRBV11-1 and J usage is TRBJ2-1, with D possibly matching TRBD2 (5 bases). CDR3 sequence: CASSSGLPNEQFF. The CDR3 bases are TGTGCCAGCAGCTCCGGACTGCCAAATGAGCAGTTCTTC.